A selection of T cell receptor beta chains follows, all from one sample in a study of CD8+ T cells in alopecia areata. Repertoires were generated with immunoSEQ multiplex PCR, while TCRdb's copy carries only in-frame clones and drops some. There are over 200,000 clones in the sample; 50% to 60% occur only once, and approximately 0.44% lies in the top ten. The sample in question was CD4+ T cells sorted from blood, obtained at week 0. Receptor source: a human donor with alopecia areata. The CDR3 runs from the conserved cysteine through the conserved F or W. D genes are given only for firm matches. Clone size is given for some rows only: seen once, a few or many times, or a class if the clone is expanded.

>.|.|TRBV29-1|TRBJ1-2
TGCAGCGTTTTCCGACCCGACGGCCGGGGCTATGGCTACACCTTC
CSVFRPDGRGYGYTF
>.|.|TRBV9|TRBJ2-7
TGTGCCAGCAGCGTCCAGGGGCGGCGCGAGCAGTACTTC
CASSVQGRREQYF
>.|.|TRBV27|TRBJ1-2
TGTGCCAGCAGTTTATCATTCGGGGTTTCTAACTATGGCTACACCTTC
CASSLSFGVSNYGYTF
>.|.|TRBV30|TRBJ2-1
TGTGCCTGGAGCCCAGATTACAATGAGCAGTTCTTC
CAWSPDYNEQFF
>TRBD2|.|TRBV13|TRBJ2-1
TGTGCCAGCAACACACTAGCGGGGGGCGCTATGCGGGAGCAGTTCTTC
CASNTLAGGAMREQFF
>TRBD1|.|TRBV4-2|TRBJ2-2
TGTGCCAGCAGCCAAGAAGGGACAGGGGCAGGAACGGCCGGGGAGCTGTTTTTT
CASSQEGTGAGTAGELFF
>.|once|TRBV19|TRBJ2-6
TGTGCCAGTAGTATCAGGCAGACTGGGGCCAACGTCCTGACTTTC
CASSIRQTGANVLTF
>TRBD2|many|TRBV6-5|TRBJ2-2
TGTGCCAGCAGGTCCGGACTAGCGTTCACCGGGGAGCTGTTTTTT
CASRSGLAFTGELFF
>.|few|TRBV7-9|TRBJ1-2
TGTGCCAGCAGCTTAAAACCCGGTCGTGGCTACACCTTC
CASSLKPGRGYTF
>.|.|TRBV11-2|TRBJ2-1
TGTGCCAGCAGCTCTCCCCGTGGGAAGGGGCTCAATGAGCAGTTCTTC
CASSSPRGKGLNEQFF
>.|.|TRBV29-1|TRBJ1-1
TGCAGCGTTGAGCATTCGACACTCGGCGGCACTGAAGCTTTCTTT
CSVEHSTLGGTEAFF
>.|.|TRBV29-1|TRBJ2-7
TGCAGCGTTGTGGTCAGTGCCTACGAGCAGTACTTC
CSVVVSAYEQYF
>.|few|TRBV5-6|TRBJ2-3
TGTGCCAGCAGCTTGGAGGGGATCACAGATACGCAGTATTTT
CASSLEGITDTQYF
>TRBD1|few|TRBV6-6|TRBJ2-3
TGTGCCAGCAGGAATACCGGGACAGGCACAGATACGCAGTATTTT
CASRNTGTGTDTQYF
>.|.|TRBV7-2|TRBJ1-2
TGTGCCGCACCGAAAGGGGAGGGAGTGAGGGTTAACTATGGCTACACCTTC
CAAPKGEGVRVNYGYTF
>.|.|TRBV5-1|TRBJ2-1
TGCGCCAGCAGCTTGGGGCAGAGCTCCTACAATGAGCAGTTCTTC
CASSLGQSSYNEQFF
>TRBD1|.|TRBV7-9|TRBJ1-2
TGTGCCAGCAGCTTAAGGACAGGGGGCACGTCTAACTATGGCTACACCTTC
CASSLRTGGTSNYGYTF
>.|.|TRBV5-4|TRBJ1-5
TGTGCCAGCAGAAAGTTCGGTAGCAATCAGCCCCAGCATTTT
CASRKFGSNQPQHF
>.|.|TRBV30|TRBJ1-5
TGTGCCTGGAGTTCACAGACTAATAGCAATCAGCCCCAGCATTTT
CAWSSQTNSNQPQHF
>TRBD1|few|TRBV9|TRBJ2-3
TGTGCCAGCAGCGTAGGGCAGGGGGCGCGCACAGATACGCAGTATTTT
CASSVGQGARTDTQYF
>.|few|TRBV19|TRBJ1-5
TGTGCCAGTAACCACGGGGGGCCTAATCAGCCCCAGCATTTT
CASNHGGPNQPQHF
>.|.|TRBV6-1|TRBJ2-3
TGTGCCAGCAGTAGACTAATGAGCACAGATACGCAGTATTTT
CASSRLMSTDTQYF
>TRBD2|.|TRBV30|TRBJ2-1
TGTGCCTGGAGTGTACCGGGACTAGCCTACAATGAGCAGTTCTTC
CAWSVPGLAYNEQFF
>.|.|TRBV27|TRBJ2-2
TGTGCCAGCAGTTCCAAATCCCGTTTCACCGGGGAGCTGTTTTTT
CASSSKSRFTGELFF
>.|few|TRBV30|TRBJ2-6
TGTGCCTGGGGACTGGGCTTCTCTGGGGCCAACGTCCTGACTTTC
CAWGLGFSGANVLTF
>TRBD1|few|TRBV9|TRBJ2-5
TGTGCCAGCAGCGTAGGGCTAAGATCAGGGGGAAGTATGGAGACCCAGTACTTC
CASSVGLRSGGSMETQYF
>TRBD1|.|TRBV29-1|TRBJ1-1
TGCAGCGTTCAAGAGGGACAGAGGGTCACTGAAGCTTTCTTT
CSVQEGQRVTEAFF
>TRBD2|.|TRBV11-2|TRBJ2-7
TGTGCCAGCAGCTTACGACTAGCGGGGTTGTTCTACGAGCAGTACTTC
CASSLRLAGLFYEQYF
>.|.|TRBV7-6|TRBJ2-5
TGTGCCAGCAGAAACTCCCTAAATGGAGAGACCCAGTACTTC
CASRNSLNGETQYF
>.|.|TRBV30|TRBJ1-1
TGTGCCTGGAGTGTACGAGGGGGCACTGAAGCTTTCTTT
CAWSVRGGTEAFF
>TRBD2|.|TRBV2|TRBJ2-1
TGTGCCAGCAGGAAGCGGGACGCAAAAAATGAGCAGTTCTTC
CASRKRDAKNEQFF
>TRBD1|.|TRBV30|TRBJ2-5
TGTGCCTGGACCCCACAGGGGGGCTCGGAGACCCAGTACTTC
CAWTPQGGSETQYF
>.|.|TRBV5-1|TRBJ2-2
TGCGCCAGCAGCTTTCGAAGGAACACCGGGGAGCTGTTTTTT
CASSFRRNTGELFF
>TRBD1|few|TRBV30|TRBJ2-7
TGTGCCTGGAGTCTACGGTCGGGGACAGGGACGTCCGAGCAGTACTTC
CAWSLRSGTGTSEQYF
>.|.|TRBV6-6|TRBJ1-2
TGTGCCAGCAGTCAGGGGCCTCCTAACTATGGCTACACCTTC
CASSQGPPNYGYTF
>.|.|TRBV7-6|TRBJ1-3
TGTGCCAGCAGCCTACAGGGCTCTGGAAACACCATATATTTT
CASSLQGSGNTIYF